This paragraph covers one TCR beta chain sequence. The data belong to a study of shared clonotypes between healthy human individuals. Whole-study context: Donors had three CD4 naive, three CD4 memory, two CD8 naive and one CD8 memory plate apiece.

The CDR3 spans 16 residues. V lost 0 bases to trimming and J lost 4 bases, with 11 bases between them. The V gene's germline CDR1 is SGHNT and CDR2 YYREEE (reference sequence). The table came from immunoSEQ multiplex PCR; TCRdb's copy has only in-frame clones and leaves some out. In the table there are approximately 2.5 million clones, just over 90% of which are singletons. The chain combines TRBV5-4 with TRBJ1-6; tentatively, D is TRBD1 (6 bases). The material sequenced was naive CD4+ T cells sorted from blood. Documented subset: CD45RA+ positively selected. This clonotype was sampled from a man younger than 30 in good health. CDR3 nucleotide sequence: TGTGCCAGCAGCTTGGAGGGGGAGGCTTATAATTCACCCCTCCACTTT. Translating it yields CASSLEGEAYNSPLHF.